The clone carrying this T cell receptor (beta chain) occurred a few times. Its antigen remains unidentified. J lost 2 bases, V lost 0 bases, and 4 bases had no gene match. The germline gives CDR1 PRHDT, CDR2 FYEKMQ (reference sequence). The CDR3 extends over 15 amino acids. The data originate from a study of T cells in Graves' hyperthyroidism and ophthalmopathy. Study-wide results and limits: Peripheral blood also featured most of the thyroid clonotypes expanded above 0.001.

Amplification of TCR beta CDR3 regions used RNA as the template. First-round RT-PCR of the TCR CDR3 relied on the HTBI primer set. MiXCR was run by TCRdb on the multiplex PCR reads, yielding one entry per CDR3 protein. In the table there are approximately 410,000 distinct CDR3 sequences, around 13% of which are singletons. With a duration under 2 months, the hyperthyroidism was newly diagnosed in patients aged 18 to 65. Uncontrolled infection, other autoimmune disease, pregnancy or lactation disqualified patients from enrolment. The PBMCs were taken from around 10 ml of fresh peripheral blood. Sequences were obtained from blood. The TCR was taken from a woman aged 18-29 years with Graves' hyperthyroidism. V and J are TRBV13 and TRBJ2-7; 7 nucleotides agree with TRBD1. CDR3 sequence: CASSLGPGGTYEQYF. The CDR3 DNA reads TGTGCCAGCAGCTTAGGTCCAGGGGGAACCTACGAGCAGTACTTC.